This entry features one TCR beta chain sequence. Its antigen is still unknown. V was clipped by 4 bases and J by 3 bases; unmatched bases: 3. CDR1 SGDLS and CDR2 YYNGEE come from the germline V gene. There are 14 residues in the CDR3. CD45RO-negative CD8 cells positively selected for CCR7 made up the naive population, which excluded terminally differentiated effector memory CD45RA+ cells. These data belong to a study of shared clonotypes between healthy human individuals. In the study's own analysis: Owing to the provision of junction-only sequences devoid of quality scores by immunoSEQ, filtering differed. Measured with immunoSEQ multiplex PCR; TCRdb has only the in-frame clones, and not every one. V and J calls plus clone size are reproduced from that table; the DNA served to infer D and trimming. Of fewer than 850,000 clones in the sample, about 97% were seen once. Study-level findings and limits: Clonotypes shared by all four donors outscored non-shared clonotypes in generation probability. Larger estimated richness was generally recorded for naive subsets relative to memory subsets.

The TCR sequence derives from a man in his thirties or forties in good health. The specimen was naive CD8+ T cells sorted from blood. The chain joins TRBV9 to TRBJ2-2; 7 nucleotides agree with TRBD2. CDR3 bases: TGTGCCAGCAGCCCCCTAGCGGACACCGGGGAGCTGTTTTTT. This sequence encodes CASSPLADTGELFF.